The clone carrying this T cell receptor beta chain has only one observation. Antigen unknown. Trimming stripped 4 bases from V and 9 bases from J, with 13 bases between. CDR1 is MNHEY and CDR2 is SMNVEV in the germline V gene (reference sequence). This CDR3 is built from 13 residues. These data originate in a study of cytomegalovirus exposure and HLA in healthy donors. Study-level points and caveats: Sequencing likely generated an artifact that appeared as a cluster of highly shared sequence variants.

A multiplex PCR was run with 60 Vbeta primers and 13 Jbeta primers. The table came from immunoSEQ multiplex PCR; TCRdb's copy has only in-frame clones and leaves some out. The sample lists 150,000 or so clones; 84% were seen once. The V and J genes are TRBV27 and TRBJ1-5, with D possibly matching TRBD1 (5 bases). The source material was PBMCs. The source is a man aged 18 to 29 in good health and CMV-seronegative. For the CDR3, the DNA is TGTGCCAGCAGTTATGGAGGGGAGGGGCCCCAGCATTTT. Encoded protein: CASSYGGEGPQHF.